This TCR beta chain was documented in a study of blood T cell repertoires in COVID-19 (dated by TCRdb to 2018 to 2021). Broadly, across the study: Collaborator samples came from the United States, Italy and Spain and covered acute and convalescent phases of COVID-19. The material from the prospective study consisted of cDNA or gDNA derived from T cells, B-cell-depleted T cells, or PBMCs. Subjects who had been exposed to COVID-19, were actively infected with it, or had recovered from it provided the deeply sampled blood TCRbeta repertoires that made up the dataset. The repertoires were released in a freely available public database intended as a resource for research on the immune response to SARS-CoV-2. Samples were obtained from the ongoing ImmuneRACE study (first 160 participants) and from over a thousand subjects provided by 6 global collaborators. Sample metadata almost always included a de-identified subject ID, COVID-19 status, age in years and sex. Where available, HLA class I and class II types were taken from metadata supplied by the sample provider and were not determined by assay-based typing.

For this clone: Its recognized antigen is unknown. Base qualities are not provided; no much larger clone lies one nucleotide away.

Counted from cysteine to phenylalanine, this CDR3 has 15 amino acids. Just the 45-base CDR3 DNA is kept, in frame starting at base 1. Trimming removed 9 bases from V and 2 bases from J; the gene matches leave 12 bases unexplained. The germline V gene encodes CDR1 SNHLY and CDR2 FYNNEI. Participants in the prospective study were enrolled through a virtual design, were aged about 18 to 90 years, and lived in under 25 United States geographic areas. To assign participants to cohorts, the prospective study relied on clinical history that participants themselves reported in a screening survey and a study questionnaire. In the prospective study, whole blood, serum and a nasopharyngeal or oropharyngeal swab were collected from each participant by mobile phlebotomists. Additional blood draws and questionnaires over an approximately 2-month period could optionally be provided by prospective study participants. Before DNA extraction, prospective study blood samples were shipped either frozen or at room temperature.

General conclusions and limits of the study: How much clinical and demographic metadata was included differed by source and by participant, and the metadata was provided uncurated.

TCRbeta CDR3 regions were amplified from genomic DNA using the immunoSEQ Assay, a bias-controlled multiplex PCR. In the source study's methods: The number of nucleated cells in each sample was estimated from the amplification of reference gene primers within the assay. To quantify the absolute abundance of each unique TCRbeta CDR3 rearrangement, sequence reads were collapsed and filtered. For each sample, productive Simpson clonality was calculated as the square root of Simpson's diversity index across productive rearrangements. The table was pulled from immuneACCESS by TCRdb, which kept in-frame rearrangements only. Such tables lose some clones; where checked, under half of the loss comes from unresolved V genes, and the rest has no known cause. The V and J calls and the clone size are those of that table, but D and trimming were determined from the DNA. The sample records about 220,000 clones, more than 80% of which are singletons. Around 3.2% of the sample rests with the top ten.

The TCR originated in a woman aged 18-30 years in a cohort exposed to, infected with or recovered from COVID-19 (not recorded which). This receptor chain uses TRBV2 and TRBJ2-7; 8 central nucleotides agree with TRBD2. The sequenced material came from PBMCs or T cells enriched from blood (not recorded which). CDR3 reads: CASEVGLAGTYEQYF. The nucleotide sequence reads TGTGCCAGTGAGGTCGGCCTAGCGGGCACCTACGAGCAGTACTTC.